These T cell receptor beta chains were read from a single sample in a study of T cell responses to AZD1222 COVID-19 vaccine. TCRdb's copy holds only in-frame clones and misses some; the assay was immunoSEQ multiplex PCR. The data hold approximately 120,000 clones, with 80% to 90% observed a single time. The specimen was peripheral blood, collected on day 0 of AZD1222 vaccination. Receptors originate from an adult in good health. The CDR3 runs from the conserved cysteine through the conserved F or W. Fields, in order: J gene, clone size, V gene, D gene, CDR3 protein, CDR3 DNA. A D gene is named only where the DNA matches it firmly. Not all rows give a size; the values are once, few, many and, for expanded clones, a class.

j_call: TRBJ1-2; clone_size: NA; v_call: TRBV11-2; d_call: TRBD1; cdr3_aa: CASSSGQGAHYGYTF; cdr3_nt: TGTGCCAGCAGCTCCGGACAGGGGGCCCACTATGGCTACACCTTC
j_call: TRBJ2-1; clone_size: NA; v_call: TRBV2; d_call: NA; cdr3_aa: CASSDVNEQFF; cdr3_nt: TGTGCCAGCAGTGATGTTAATGAGCAGTTCTTC
j_call: TRBJ2-1; clone_size: NA; v_call: TRBV6-5; d_call: TRBD1; cdr3_aa: CASSRQGADEQFF; cdr3_nt: TGTGCCAGCAGCAGACAGGGTGCCGATGAGCAGTTCTTC
j_call: TRBJ2-2; clone_size: NA; v_call: TRBV7-3; d_call: TRBD1; cdr3_aa: CASSQGTGGTGELFF; cdr3_nt: TGTGCCAGCAGCCAAGGGACAGGGGGGACCGGGGAGCTGTTTTTT
j_call: TRBJ2-1; clone_size: NA; v_call: TRBV27; d_call: NA; cdr3_aa: CASSLYSSYNEQFF; cdr3_nt: TGTGCCAGCAGCCTCTACTCCTCCTACAATGAGCAGTTCTTC
j_call: TRBJ2-3; clone_size: NA; v_call: TRBV7-9; d_call: NA; cdr3_aa: CASSFEGDSSTDTQYF; cdr3_nt: TGTGCCAGCAGCTTCGAAGGGGACTCCAGCACAGATACGCAGTATTTT
j_call: TRBJ2-7; clone_size: NA; v_call: TRBV24-1; d_call: NA; cdr3_aa: CATSDEGEALDEQYF; cdr3_nt: TGTGCCACCAGTGACGAGGGGGAAGCGCTGGACGAGCAGTACTTC
j_call: TRBJ1-5; clone_size: NA; v_call: TRBV6-2/TRBV6-3; d_call: NA; cdr3_aa: CASSYWTVSNQPQHF; cdr3_nt: TGTGCCAGCAGTTACTGGACAGTAAGCAATCAGCCCCAGCATTTT
j_call: TRBJ2-2; clone_size: NA; v_call: TRBV7-9; d_call: TRBD1; cdr3_aa: CASSSGQGRTGELFF; cdr3_nt: TGTGCCAGCAGCTCGGGACAGGGTCGCACCGGGGAGCTGTTTTTT
j_call: TRBJ2-7; clone_size: NA; v_call: TRBV7-2; d_call: NA; cdr3_aa: CASSLGGSALSSYEQYF; cdr3_nt: TGTGCCAGCAGCTTAGGAGGCTCCGCCCTTTCCTCCTACGAGCAGTACTTC
j_call: TRBJ1-2; clone_size: NA; v_call: TRBV12-3/TRBV12-4; d_call: NA; cdr3_aa: CASSLARYGYTF; cdr3_nt: TGTGCCAGCAGTTTAGCCCGCTATGGCTACACCTTC
j_call: TRBJ2-7; clone_size: NA; v_call: TRBV11-2; d_call: TRBD1; cdr3_aa: CASSLVRGQSYEQYF; cdr3_nt: TGTGCCAGCAGCTTAGTAAGGGGGCAGTCCTACGAGCAGTACTTC
j_call: TRBJ2-7; clone_size: NA; v_call: TRBV28; d_call: TRBD2; cdr3_aa: CASSLAGGPWPYEQYF; cdr3_nt: TGTGCCAGCAGTTTAGCGGGAGGGCCGTGGCCCTACGAGCAGTACTTC
j_call: TRBJ2-5; clone_size: NA; v_call: TRBV6-6; d_call: TRBD1; cdr3_aa: CASSPGQGAKTQYF; cdr3_nt: TGTGCCAGCAGTCCGGGACAGGGGGCAAAGACCCAGTACTTC
j_call: TRBJ2-1; clone_size: NA; v_call: TRBV6-2/TRBV6-3; d_call: TRBD1; cdr3_aa: CASSLSGQGSYNEQFF; cdr3_nt: TGTGCCAGCAGCCTTTCTGGACAGGGCTCCTACAATGAGCAGTTCTTC
j_call: TRBJ2-1; clone_size: NA; v_call: TRBV28; d_call: TRBD2; cdr3_aa: CASSLERGLADLKRSYNEQFF; cdr3_nt: TGTGCCAGCAGTTTGGAAAGGGGACTAGCAGATCTTAAGCGCTCCTACAATGAGCAGTTCTTC
j_call: TRBJ2-5; clone_size: once; v_call: TRBV5-6; d_call: TRBD2; cdr3_aa: CASSGTSGSGQETQYF; cdr3_nt: TGTGCCAGCAGCGGGACTAGCGGGAGCGGACAAGAGACCCAGTACTTC
j_call: TRBJ2-3; clone_size: NA; v_call: TRBV9; d_call: NA; cdr3_aa: CASSVATGRRDTQYF; cdr3_nt: TGTGCCAGCAGCGTAGCTACAGGGAGGCGAGATACGCAGTATTTT
j_call: TRBJ2-1; clone_size: few; v_call: TRBV19; d_call: NA; cdr3_aa: CASSHPPWREPFNEQFF; cdr3_nt: TGTGCCAGTAGTCACCCCCCGTGGCGGGAACCCTTTAATGAGCAGTTCTTC
j_call: TRBJ2-7; clone_size: NA; v_call: TRBV5-1; d_call: NA; cdr3_aa: CASSLSLGRVEQYF; cdr3_nt: TGCGCCAGCAGCTTGAGTCTGGGGAGAGTCGAGCAGTACTTC
j_call: TRBJ2-7; clone_size: NA; v_call: TRBV4-2; d_call: TRBD2; cdr3_aa: CASSQDWASGRAPQYF; cdr3_nt: TGTGCCAGCAGCCAAGATTGGGCTAGCGGGAGAGCACCTCAGTACTTC
j_call: TRBJ2-7; clone_size: few; v_call: TRBV19; d_call: TRBD2; cdr3_aa: CASSIVAGGYEQYF; cdr3_nt: TGTGCCAGTAGTATAGTAGCGGGAGGCTACGAGCAGTACTTC
j_call: TRBJ2-7; clone_size: NA; v_call: TRBV7-9; d_call: NA; cdr3_aa: CASSAPSYEQYF; cdr3_nt: TGTGCCAGCAGCGCCCCTAGCTACGAGCAGTACTTC
j_call: TRBJ1-3; clone_size: NA; v_call: TRBV15; d_call: NA; cdr3_aa: CATSRDLGNHRVIYF; cdr3_nt: TGTGCCACCAGCAGAGATCTTGGAAACCACCGCGTAATATATTTT
j_call: TRBJ2-1; clone_size: NA; v_call: TRBV4-1; d_call: NA; cdr3_aa: CASSLRSGSYNEQFF; cdr3_nt: TGCGCCAGCAGCCTTAGGAGTGGCTCCTACAATGAGCAGTTCTTC
j_call: TRBJ2-1; clone_size: NA; v_call: TRBV6-2/TRBV6-3; d_call: TRBD1; cdr3_aa: CASSWDRVFNEQFF; cdr3_nt: TGTGCCAGCAGTTGGGACAGGGTTTTCAATGAGCAGTTCTTC
j_call: TRBJ2-3; clone_size: once; v_call: TRBV7-9; d_call: TRBD2; cdr3_aa: CAGRLAEGTDTQYF; cdr3_nt: TGTGCCGGCAGACTAGCGGAGGGCACAGATACGCAGTATTTT
j_call: TRBJ2-6; clone_size: NA; v_call: TRBV28; d_call: NA; cdr3_aa: CASSFASGQKLSGANVLTF; cdr3_nt: TGTGCCAGCAGTTTTGCCTCCGGACAGAAACTTTCTGGGGCCAACGTCCTGACTTTC
j_call: TRBJ1-1; clone_size: NA; v_call: TRBV6-1; d_call: NA; cdr3_aa: CASSWGPNTEAFF; cdr3_nt: TGTGCCAGCAGCTGGGGCCCGAACACTGAAGCTTTCTTT
j_call: TRBJ1-1; clone_size: NA; v_call: TRBV28; d_call: NA; cdr3_aa: CASSFRREAFF; cdr3_nt: TGTGCCAGCAGTTTTCGCCGGGAAGCTTTCTTT
j_call: TRBJ2-1; clone_size: NA; v_call: TRBV5-1; d_call: TRBD1; cdr3_aa: CASSLTGTGSNEQFF; cdr3_nt: TGCGCCAGCAGCTTGACCGGGACAGGGTCTAATGAGCAGTTCTTC
j_call: TRBJ2-7; clone_size: NA; v_call: TRBV5-5; d_call: NA; cdr3_aa: CASSSRAGAYEQYF; cdr3_nt: TGTGCCAGCAGCTCCCGGGCAGGGGCCTACGAGCAGTACTTC
j_call: TRBJ1-2; clone_size: NA; v_call: TRBV28; d_call: NA; cdr3_aa: CASSLSRRGYTF; cdr3_nt: TGTGCCAGCAGTTTATCCCGACGGGGCTACACCTTC
j_call: TRBJ1-1; clone_size: once; v_call: TRBV5-4; d_call: NA; cdr3_aa: CASTPGGAGEAFF; cdr3_nt: TGTGCCAGCACCCCGGGGGGGGCGGGGGAAGCTTTCTTT
j_call: TRBJ2-1; clone_size: NA; v_call: TRBV7-6; d_call: TRBD2; cdr3_aa: CASSLPEAGGPYNEQFF; cdr3_nt: TGTGCCAGCAGCTTACCAGAAGCGGGAGGGCCGTACAATGAGCAGTTCTTC
j_call: TRBJ2-3; clone_size: NA; v_call: TRBV4-3; d_call: TRBD2; cdr3_aa: CASSQGLAGGVDTQYF; cdr3_nt: TGCGCCAGCAGCCAGGGACTAGCGGGAGGTGTAGATACGCAGTATTTT